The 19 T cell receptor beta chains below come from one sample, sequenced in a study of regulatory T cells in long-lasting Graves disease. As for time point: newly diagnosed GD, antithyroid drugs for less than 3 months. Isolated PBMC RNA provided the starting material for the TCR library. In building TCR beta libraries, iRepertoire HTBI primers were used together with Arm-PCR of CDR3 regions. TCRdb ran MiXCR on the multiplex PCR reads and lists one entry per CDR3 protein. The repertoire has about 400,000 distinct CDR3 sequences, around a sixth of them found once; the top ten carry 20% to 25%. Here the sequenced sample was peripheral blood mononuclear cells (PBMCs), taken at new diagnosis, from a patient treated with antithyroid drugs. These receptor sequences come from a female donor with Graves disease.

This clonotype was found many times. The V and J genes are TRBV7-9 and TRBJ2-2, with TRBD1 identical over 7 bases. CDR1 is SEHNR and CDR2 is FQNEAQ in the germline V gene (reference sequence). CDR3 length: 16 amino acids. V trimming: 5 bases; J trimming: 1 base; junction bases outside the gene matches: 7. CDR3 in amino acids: CASSPEGQRNTGELFF. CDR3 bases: TGTGCCAGCAGCCCAGAGGGACAGAGGAACACCGGGGAGCTGTTTTTT.

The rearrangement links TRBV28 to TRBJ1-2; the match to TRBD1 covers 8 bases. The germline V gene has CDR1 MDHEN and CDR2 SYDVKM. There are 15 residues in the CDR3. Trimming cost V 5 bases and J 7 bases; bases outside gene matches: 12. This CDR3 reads CASSTGGQGSGGYTF. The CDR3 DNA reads TGTGCCAGCAGTACAGGAGGACAGGGTAGTGGTGGCTACACCTTC.

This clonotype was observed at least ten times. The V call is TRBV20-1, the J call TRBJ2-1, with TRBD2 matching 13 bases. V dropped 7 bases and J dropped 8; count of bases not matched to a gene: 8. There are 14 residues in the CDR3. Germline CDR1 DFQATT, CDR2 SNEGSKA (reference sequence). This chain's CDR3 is CSGTSGRVVDEQFF. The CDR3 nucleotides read TGCAGTGGGACTAGCGGGAGAGTAGTAGATGAGCAGTTCTTC.

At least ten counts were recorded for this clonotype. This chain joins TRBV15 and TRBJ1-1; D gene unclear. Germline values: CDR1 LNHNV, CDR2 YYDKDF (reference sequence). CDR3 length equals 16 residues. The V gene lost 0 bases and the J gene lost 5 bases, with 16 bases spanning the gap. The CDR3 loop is CATSRDRAVMETEAFF. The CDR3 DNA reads TGTGCCACCAGCAGAGATAGGGCGGTCATGGAGACTGAAGCTTTCTTT.

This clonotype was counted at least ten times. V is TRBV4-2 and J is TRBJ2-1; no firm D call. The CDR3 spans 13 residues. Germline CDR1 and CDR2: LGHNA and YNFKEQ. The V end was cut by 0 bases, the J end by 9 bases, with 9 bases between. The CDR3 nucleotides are TGTGCCAGCAGCCAAGAGGGGTCGGCTGAGCAGTTCTTC. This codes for CASSQEGSAEQFF.

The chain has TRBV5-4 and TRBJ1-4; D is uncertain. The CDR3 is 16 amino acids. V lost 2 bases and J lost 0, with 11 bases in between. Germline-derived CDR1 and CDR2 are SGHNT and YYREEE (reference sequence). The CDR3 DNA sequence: TGTGCCAGCAGCTTTGATCTCACTTCAACTAATGAAAAACTGTTTTTT. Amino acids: CASSFDLTSTNEKLFF.

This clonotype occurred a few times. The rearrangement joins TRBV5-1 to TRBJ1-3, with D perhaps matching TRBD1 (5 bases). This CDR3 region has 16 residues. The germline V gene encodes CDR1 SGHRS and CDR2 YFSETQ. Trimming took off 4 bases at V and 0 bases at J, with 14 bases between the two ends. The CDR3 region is CASSHIGTDSGNTIYF. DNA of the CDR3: TGCGCCAGCAGCCATATAGGGACGGACTCTGGAAACACCATATATTTT.

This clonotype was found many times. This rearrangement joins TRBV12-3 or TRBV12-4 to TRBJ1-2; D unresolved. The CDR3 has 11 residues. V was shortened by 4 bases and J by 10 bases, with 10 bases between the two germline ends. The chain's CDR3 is CASSSHSIYTF. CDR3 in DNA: TGTGCCAGCAGTTCACACAGCATCTACACCTTC.

CDR3 sequence reads: CASSGQGGDQETQYF. CDR3 DNA sequence: TGTGCCAGCAGCGGACAGGGGGGGGACCAAGAGACCCAGTACTTC. The chain couples TRBV2 to TRBJ2-5, with 10 bases that match TRBD1. V shed 6 bases, J shed 0 bases, and the junction held 4 bases outside the gene matches. Germline V lookup: CDR1 SNHLY, CDR2 FYNNEI. This CDR3 spans 15 amino acids.

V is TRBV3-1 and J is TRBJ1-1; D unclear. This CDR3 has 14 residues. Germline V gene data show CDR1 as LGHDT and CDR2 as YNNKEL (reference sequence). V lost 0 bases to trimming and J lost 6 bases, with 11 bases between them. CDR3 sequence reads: CASSQDWADPEAFF. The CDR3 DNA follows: TGTGCCAGCAGCCAAGATTGGGCGGACCCTGAAGCTTTCTTT.

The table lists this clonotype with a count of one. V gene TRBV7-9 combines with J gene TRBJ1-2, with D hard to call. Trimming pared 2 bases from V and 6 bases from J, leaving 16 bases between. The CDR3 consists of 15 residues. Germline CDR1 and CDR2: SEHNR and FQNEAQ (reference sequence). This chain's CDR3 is CASSLSNSASDGYTF. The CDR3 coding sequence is TGTGCCAGCAGCTTAAGTAACAGTGCTTCGGATGGCTACACCTTC.

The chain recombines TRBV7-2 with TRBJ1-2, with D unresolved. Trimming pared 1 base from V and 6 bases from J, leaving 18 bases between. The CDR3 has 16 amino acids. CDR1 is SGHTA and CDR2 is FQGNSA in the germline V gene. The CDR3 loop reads CASSLGARLIQNGYTF. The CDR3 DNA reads TGTGCCAGCAGCTTAGGGGCCCGATTGATTCAGAATGGCTACACCTTC.

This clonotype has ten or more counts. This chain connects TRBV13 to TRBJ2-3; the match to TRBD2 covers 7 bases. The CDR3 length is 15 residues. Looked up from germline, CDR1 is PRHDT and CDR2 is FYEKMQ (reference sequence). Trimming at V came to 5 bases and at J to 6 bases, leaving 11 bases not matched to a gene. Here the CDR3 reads CASSERDYGADTQYF. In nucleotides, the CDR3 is TGTGCCAGCAGCGAACGGGACTATGGCGCGGATACGCAGTATTTT.

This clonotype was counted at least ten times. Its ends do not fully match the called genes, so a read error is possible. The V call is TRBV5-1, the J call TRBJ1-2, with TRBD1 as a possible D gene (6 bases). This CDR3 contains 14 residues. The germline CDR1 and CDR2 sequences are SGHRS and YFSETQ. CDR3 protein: CASSLAAQGDGYTF. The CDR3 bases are TGTGCCAGCAGCTTGGCCGCACAGGGTGATGGCTACACCTTC. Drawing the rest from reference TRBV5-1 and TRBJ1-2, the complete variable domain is KAGVTQTPRYLIKTRGQQVTLSCSPISGHRSVSWYQQTPGQGLQFLFEYFSETQRNKGNFPGRFSGRQFSNSRSEMNVSTLELGDSALYLCASSLAAQGDGYTFGSGTRLTVV.

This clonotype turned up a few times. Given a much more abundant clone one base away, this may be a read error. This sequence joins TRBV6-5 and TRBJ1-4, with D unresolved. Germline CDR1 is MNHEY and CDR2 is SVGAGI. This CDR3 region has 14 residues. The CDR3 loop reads CASSYSIVEEKPFF. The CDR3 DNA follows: TGTGCCAGCAGTTACTCTATCGTTGAGGAAAAACCGTTTTTT.

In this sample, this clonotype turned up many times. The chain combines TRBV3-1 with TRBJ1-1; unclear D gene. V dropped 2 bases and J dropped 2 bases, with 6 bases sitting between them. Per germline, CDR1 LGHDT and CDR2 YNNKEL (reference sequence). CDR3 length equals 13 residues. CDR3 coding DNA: TGTGCCAGCAGCCAACAGGATAACACTGAAGCTTTCTTT. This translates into CASSQQDNTEAFF. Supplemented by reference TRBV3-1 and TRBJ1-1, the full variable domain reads DTAVSQTPKYLVTQMGNDKSIKCEQNLGHDTMYWYKQDSKKFLKIMFSYNNKELIINETVPNRFSPKSPDKAHLNLHINSLELGDSAVYFCASSQQDNTEAFFGQGTRLTVV.

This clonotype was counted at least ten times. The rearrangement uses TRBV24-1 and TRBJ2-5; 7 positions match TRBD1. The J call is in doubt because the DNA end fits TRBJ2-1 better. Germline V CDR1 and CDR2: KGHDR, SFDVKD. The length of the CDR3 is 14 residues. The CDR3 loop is CATSVGTATSEQFF. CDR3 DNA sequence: TGTGCCACCAGTGTAGGGACAGCTACCAGCGAGCAGTTCTTC.

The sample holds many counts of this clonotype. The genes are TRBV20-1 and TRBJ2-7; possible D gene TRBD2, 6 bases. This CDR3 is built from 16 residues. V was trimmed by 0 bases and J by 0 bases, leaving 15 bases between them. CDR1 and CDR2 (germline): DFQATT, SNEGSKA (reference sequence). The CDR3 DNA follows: TGCAGTGCTAGAGATGCAGGAAACGGGGGCTCCTACGAGCAGTACTTC. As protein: CSARDAGNGGSYEQYF.

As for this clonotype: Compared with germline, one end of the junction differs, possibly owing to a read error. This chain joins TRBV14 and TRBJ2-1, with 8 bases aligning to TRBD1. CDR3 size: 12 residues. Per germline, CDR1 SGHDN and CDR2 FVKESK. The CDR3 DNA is TGTGCCAGCAGCCATGACAGGGGCCCTCCGCTCTTC. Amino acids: CASSHDRGPPLF.